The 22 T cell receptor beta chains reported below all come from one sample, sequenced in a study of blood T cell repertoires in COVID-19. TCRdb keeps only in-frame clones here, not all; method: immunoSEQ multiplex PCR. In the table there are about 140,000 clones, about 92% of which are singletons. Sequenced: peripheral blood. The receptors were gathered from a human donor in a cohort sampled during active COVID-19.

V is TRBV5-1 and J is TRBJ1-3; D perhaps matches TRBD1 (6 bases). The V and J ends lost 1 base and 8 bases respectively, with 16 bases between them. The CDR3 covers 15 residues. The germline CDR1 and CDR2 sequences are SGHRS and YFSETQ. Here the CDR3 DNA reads TGCGCCAGCAGCTTGAATGGGGGCTACGGATACACCATATATTTT. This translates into CASSLNGGYGYTIYF. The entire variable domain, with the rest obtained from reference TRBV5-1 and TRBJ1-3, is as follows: KAGVTQTPRYLIKTRGQQVTLSCSPISGHRSVSWYQQTPGQGLQFLFEYFSETQRNKGNFPGRFSGRQFSNSRSEMNVSTLELGDSALYLCASSLNGGYGYTIYFGEGSWLTVV.

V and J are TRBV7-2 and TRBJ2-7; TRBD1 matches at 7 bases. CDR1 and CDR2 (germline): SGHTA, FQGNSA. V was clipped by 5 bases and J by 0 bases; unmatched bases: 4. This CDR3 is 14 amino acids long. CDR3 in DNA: TGTGCCAGCAGCCCCCGGACAGGCTCCTACGAGCAGTACTTC. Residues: CASSPRTGSYEQYF.

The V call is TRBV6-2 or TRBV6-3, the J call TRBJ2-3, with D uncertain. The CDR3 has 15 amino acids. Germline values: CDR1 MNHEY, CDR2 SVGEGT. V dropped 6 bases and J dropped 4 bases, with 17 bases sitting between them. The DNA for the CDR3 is TGTGCCAGCAGCCCCCAAGGCGCGGCGGCAGATACGCAGTATTTT. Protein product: CASSPQGAAADTQYF.

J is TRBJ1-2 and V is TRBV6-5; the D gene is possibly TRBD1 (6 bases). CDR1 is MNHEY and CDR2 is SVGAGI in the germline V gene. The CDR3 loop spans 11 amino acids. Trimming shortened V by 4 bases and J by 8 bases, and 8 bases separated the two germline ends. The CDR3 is CASSSGVGYTF. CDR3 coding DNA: TGTGCCAGCAGTTCAGGGGTGGGCTACACCTTC.

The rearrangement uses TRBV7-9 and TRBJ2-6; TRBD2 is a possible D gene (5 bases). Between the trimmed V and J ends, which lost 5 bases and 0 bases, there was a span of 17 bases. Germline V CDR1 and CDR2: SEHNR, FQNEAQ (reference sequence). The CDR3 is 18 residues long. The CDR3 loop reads CASSHYRPGSSGANVLTF. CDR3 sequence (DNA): TGTGCCAGCAGCCATTACCGTCCGGGGAGCTCTGGGGCCAACGTCCTGACTTTC.

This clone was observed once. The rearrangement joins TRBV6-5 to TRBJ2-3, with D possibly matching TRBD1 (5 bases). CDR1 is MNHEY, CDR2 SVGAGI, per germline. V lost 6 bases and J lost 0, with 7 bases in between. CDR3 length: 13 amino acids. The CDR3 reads CASRTVSTDTQYF. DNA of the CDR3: TGTGCCAGCAGGACAGTTAGCACAGATACGCAGTATTTT.

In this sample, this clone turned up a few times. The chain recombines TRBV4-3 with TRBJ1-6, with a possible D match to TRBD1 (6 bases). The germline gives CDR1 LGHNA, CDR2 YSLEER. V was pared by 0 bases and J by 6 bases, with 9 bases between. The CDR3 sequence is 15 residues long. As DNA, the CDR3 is TGCGCCAGCAGCCAAGAGCGGGGGCTTAATTCACCCCTCCACTTT. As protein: CASSQERGLNSPLHF.

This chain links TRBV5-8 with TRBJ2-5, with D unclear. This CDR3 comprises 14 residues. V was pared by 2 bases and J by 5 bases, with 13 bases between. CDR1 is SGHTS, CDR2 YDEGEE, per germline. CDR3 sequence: CASSLTRFRETQYF. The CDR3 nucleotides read TGTGCCAGCAGCTTAACCAGGTTTAGGGAGACCCAGTACTTC.

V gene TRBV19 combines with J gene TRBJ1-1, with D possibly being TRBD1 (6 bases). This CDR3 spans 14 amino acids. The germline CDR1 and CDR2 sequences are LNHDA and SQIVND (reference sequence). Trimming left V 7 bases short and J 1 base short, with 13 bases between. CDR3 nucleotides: TGTGCCAGTACCGACAGGAGGAGGAACACTGAAGCTTTCTTT. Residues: CASTDRRRNTEAFF.

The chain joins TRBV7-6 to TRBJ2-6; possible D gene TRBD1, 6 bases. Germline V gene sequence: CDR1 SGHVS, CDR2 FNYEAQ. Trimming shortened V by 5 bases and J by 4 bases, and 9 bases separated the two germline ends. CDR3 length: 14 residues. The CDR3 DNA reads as TGTGCCAGCAGCCCAAGGGGGGGGGCCAACGTCCTGACTTTC. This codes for CASSPRGGANVLTF.

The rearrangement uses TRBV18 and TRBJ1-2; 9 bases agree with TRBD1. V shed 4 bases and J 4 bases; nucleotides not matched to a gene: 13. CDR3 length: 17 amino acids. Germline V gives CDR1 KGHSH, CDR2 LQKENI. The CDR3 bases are TGTGCCAGCTCACAACCGGGACAGGGTGCTAGAACCTATGGCTACACCTTC. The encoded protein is CASSQPGQGARTYGYTF.

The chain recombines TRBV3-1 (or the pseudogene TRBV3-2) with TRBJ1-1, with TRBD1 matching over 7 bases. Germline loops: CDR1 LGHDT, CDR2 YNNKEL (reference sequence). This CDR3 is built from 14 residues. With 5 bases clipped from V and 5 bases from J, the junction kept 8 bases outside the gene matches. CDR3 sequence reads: CASSYRGDETEAFF. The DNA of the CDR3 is TGTGCCAGCAGCTACAGGGGAGACGAAACTGAAGCTTTCTTT.

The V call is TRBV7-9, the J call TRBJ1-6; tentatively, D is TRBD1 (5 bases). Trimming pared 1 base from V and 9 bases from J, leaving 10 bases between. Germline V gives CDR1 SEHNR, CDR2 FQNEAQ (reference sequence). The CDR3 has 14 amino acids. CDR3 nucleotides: TGTGCCAGCAGCTTAGAGGGGATTGGTTCACCCCTCCACTTT. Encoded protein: CASSLEGIGSPLHF.

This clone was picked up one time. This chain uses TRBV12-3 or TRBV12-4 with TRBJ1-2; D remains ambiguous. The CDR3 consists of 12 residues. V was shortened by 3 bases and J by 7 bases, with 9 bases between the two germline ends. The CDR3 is CASSFQRGGYTF. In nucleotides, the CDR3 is TGTGCCAGCAGTTTCCAAAGAGGTGGCTACACCTTC.

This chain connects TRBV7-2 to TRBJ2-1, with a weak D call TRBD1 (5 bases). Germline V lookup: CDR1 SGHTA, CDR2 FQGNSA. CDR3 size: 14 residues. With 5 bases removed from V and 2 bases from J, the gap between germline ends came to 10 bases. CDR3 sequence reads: CASSRQPPYNEQFF. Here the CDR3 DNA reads TGTGCCAGCAGCAGACAGCCCCCCTACAATGAGCAGTTCTTC.

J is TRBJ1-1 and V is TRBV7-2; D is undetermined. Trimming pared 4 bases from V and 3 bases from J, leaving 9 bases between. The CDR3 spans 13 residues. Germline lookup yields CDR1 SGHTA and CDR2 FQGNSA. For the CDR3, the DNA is TGTGCCAGCAGCTACGACTTGTACACTGAAGCTTTCTTT. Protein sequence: CASSYDLYTEAFF. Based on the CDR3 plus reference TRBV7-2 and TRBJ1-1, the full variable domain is GAGVSQSPSNKVTEKGKDVELRCDPISGHTALYWYRQSLGQGLEFLIYFQGNSAPDKSGLPSDRFSAERTGGSVSTLTIQRTQQEDSAVYLCASSYDLYTEAFFGQGTRLTVV.

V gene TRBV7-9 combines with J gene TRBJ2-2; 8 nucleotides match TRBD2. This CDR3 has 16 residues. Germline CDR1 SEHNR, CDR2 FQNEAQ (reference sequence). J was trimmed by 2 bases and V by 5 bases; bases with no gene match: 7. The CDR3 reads CASSPMLAGNTGELFF. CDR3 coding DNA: TGTGCCAGCAGCCCCATGCTAGCGGGCAACACCGGGGAGCTGTTTTTT. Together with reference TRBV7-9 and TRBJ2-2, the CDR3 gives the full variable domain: DTGVSQNPRHKITKRGQNVTFRCDPISEHNRLYWYRQTLGQGPEFLTYFQNEAQLEKSRLLSDRFSAERPKGSFSTLEIQRTEQGDSAMYLCASSPMLAGNTGELFFGEGSRLTVL.

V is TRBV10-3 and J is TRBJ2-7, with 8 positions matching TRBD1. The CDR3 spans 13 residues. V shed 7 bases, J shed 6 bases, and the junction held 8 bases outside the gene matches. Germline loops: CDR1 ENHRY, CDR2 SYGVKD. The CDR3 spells CAITGQGSGEQYF. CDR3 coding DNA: TGTGCCATCACTGGACAGGGTTCCGGCGAGCAGTACTTC.

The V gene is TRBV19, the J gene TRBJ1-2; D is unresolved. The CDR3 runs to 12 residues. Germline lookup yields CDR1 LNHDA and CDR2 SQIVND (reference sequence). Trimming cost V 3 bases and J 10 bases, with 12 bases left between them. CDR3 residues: CASSMEGRLYTF. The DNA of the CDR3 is TGTGCCAGTAGTATGGAGGGCAGACTCTACACCTTC.

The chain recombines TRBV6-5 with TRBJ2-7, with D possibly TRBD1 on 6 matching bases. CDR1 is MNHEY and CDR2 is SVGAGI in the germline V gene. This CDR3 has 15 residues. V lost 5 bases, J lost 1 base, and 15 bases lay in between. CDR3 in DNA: TGTGCCAGCAGTACCGAGACAGGCGGTTCCTACGAGCAGTACTTC. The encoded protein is CASSTETGGSYEQYF.

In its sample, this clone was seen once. CDR3 residues: CASSSDLTGELFF. CDR3 nucleotide sequence: TGTGCCAGCAGCTCTGACTTGACCGGGGAGCTGTTTTTT. The chain uses TRBV7-6 and TRBJ2-2; D remains unclear. CDR3 length: 13 residues. Trimming took 4 bases from V and 5 from J, leaving 8 bases between them. CDR1 SGHVS and CDR2 FNYEAQ come from the germline V gene.

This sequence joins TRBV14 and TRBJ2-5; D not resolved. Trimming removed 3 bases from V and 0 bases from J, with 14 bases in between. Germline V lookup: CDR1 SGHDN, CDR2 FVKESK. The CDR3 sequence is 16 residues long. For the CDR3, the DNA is TGTGCCAGCAGCCAGCGGTTGGGTCAGAACCAAGAGACCCAGTACTTC. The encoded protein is CASSQRLGQNQETQYF.